This T cell receptor beta chain appears in the sequencing data of a study of Ad26.COV2.S vaccination and SARS-CoV-2 variants. The CDR3 spans 15 residues. Germline V gene sequence: CDR1 LNHNV, CDR2 YYDKDF (reference sequence). The junction had 11 bases not matched to a gene; V was cut back by 5 bases and J by 7 bases. In this sample, this clone turned up once. Its target is unknown. Broader study findings: Vaccine and placebo recipients had similar non-spike TCR breadth. While placebo recipients had lower spike-specific TCR breadth, vaccine recipients had more. The breadth of spike-specific CD8+ and CD4+ T cell responses after vaccination was reportedly substantial. Total T cell responses may have been underestimated by the TCR breadth and depth analyses.

Method: immunoSEQ multiplex PCR; TCRdb's copy keeps in-frame clones and lacks some. The sample shows about 180,000 clones, approximately 90% of them seen only once. The sample in question was peripheral blood, obtained after recovery from COVID-19. The V gene is TRBV15, the J gene TRBJ1-5; 7 bases fit TRBD1. This sequence originates from a human donor who had recovered from COVID-19. CDR3 sequence reads: CATSDQDRVGQPQHF. The CDR3 region has the DNA TGTGCCACCAGCGACCAAGACAGGGTGGGACAGCCCCAGCATTTT.